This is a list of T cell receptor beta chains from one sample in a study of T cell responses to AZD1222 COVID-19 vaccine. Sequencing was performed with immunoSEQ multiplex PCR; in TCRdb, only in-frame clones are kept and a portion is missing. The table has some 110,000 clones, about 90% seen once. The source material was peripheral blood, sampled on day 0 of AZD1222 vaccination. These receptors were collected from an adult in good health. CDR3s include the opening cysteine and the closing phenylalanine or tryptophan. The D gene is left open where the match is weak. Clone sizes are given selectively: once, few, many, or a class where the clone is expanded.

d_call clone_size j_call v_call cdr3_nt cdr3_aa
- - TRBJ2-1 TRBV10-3 TGTGCCACCACCTGGGAGGCGGGGGAGCAGTTCTTC CATTWEAGEQFF
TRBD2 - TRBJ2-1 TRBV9 TGTGCCAGCAGCGTAGGGGGACTAGCGGGATTCCGCGAGCAGTTCTTC CASSVGGLAGFREQFF
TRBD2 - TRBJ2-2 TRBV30 TGTGCCTGGAGTATCGGACTAGCCACCGGGGAGCTGTTTTTT CAWSIGLATGELFF
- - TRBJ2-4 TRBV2 TGTGCCAGCAGGGAAACTACTATAGCCAAAAACATTCAGTACTTC CASRETTIAKNIQYF
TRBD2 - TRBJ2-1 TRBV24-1 TGTGCCACCAGTGATTTGGGTTCTAGCGGGGAGGGGGAGCAGTTCTTC CATSDLGSSGEGEQFF
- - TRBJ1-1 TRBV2 TGTGCCAGCAGAGTCAGGGAAAGGGCTGAAGCTTTCTTT CASRVRERAEAFF
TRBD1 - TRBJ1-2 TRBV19 TGTGCCAGTAGTAACAGGGGGGAAGCTAACTATGGCTACACCTTC CASSNRGEANYGYTF
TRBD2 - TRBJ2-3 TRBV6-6 TGTGCCAGCCTCCTCGGGGGGACCCAGGATACGCAGTATTTT CASLLGGTQDTQYF
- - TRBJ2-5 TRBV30 TGTGCCTGGAGTGTAGGCAAGACCCAGTACTTC CAWSVGKTQYF
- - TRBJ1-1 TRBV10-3 TGTGCCATCAGTGTCCTAACGGGGCCGAACACTGAAGCTTTCTTT CAISVLTGPNTEAFF
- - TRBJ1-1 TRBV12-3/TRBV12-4 TGTGCCAGCAGTCCTCACTTGAACACTGAAGCTTTCTTT CASSPHLNTEAFF
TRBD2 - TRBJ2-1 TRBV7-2 TGTGCCAGCAAATACTCCGGGACTAACGAGCAGTTCTTC CASKYSGTNEQFF
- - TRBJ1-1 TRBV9 TGTGCCAGCAGCGCAGAGGGGAACACTGAAGCTTTCTTT CASSAEGNTEAFF
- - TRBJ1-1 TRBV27 TGTGCCAGCAGTTTACGGGCCAGGGGCACTGAAGCTTTCTTT CASSLRARGTEAFF
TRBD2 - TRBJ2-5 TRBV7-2 TGTGCCAGCAGCTTCCTAGGGACTAGCGGGATTCCTAAGAGGACCCAGTACTTC CASSFLGTSGIPKRTQYF
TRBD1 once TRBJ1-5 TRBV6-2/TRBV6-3 TGTGCCAGCAGCCCGACAGGGGGCGTCCAGCCCCAGCATTTT CASSPTGGVQPQHF
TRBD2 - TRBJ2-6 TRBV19 TGTGCCAGTAGTATAACTGGGGAGGGAGTCTCTGGGGCCAACGTCCTGACTTTC CASSITGEGVSGANVLTF
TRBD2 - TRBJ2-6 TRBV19 TGTGCCAGTAGTGGGTTAGCGGGAGGGAGCGGGGCCAACGTCCTGACTTTC CASSGLAGGSGANVLTF
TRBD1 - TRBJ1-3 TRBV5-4 TGTGCCAGCAGTCTGGGGGGGACAGTACCTGGAAACACCATATATTTT CASSLGGTVPGNTIYF
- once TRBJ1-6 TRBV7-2 TGTGCCAGCAGCTTCCTCGGGGGAGGCGGGGATAATTCACCCCTCCACTTT CASSFLGGGGDNSPLHF
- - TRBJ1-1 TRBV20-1 TGCAGTGCTAGGGCCCACAGTGAAGCTTTCTTT CSARAHSEAFF
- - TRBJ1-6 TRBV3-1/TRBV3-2 TGTGCCAGCAGCCAAGTCAGCGACTCACCCCTCCACTTT CASSQVSDSPLHF
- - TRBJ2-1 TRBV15 TGTGCCACCAGCGTGGGCTCCTACAATGAGCAGTTCTTC CATSVGSYNEQFF
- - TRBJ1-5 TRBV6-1 TGTGCCAGCAGTGAAATGGGGGGCCCAGTCCATCAGCCCCAGCATTTT CASSEMGGPVHQPQHF
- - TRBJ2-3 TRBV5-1 TGCGCCAGCAGCTTGGCACAGGGAGGACTACCCACAGATACGCAGTATTTT CASSLAQGGLPTDTQYF
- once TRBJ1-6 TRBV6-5 TGTGCCAGCAGTTACACGGGGAGCTCCTATAATTCACCCCTCCACTTT CASSYTGSSYNSPLHF
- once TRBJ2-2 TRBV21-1 TGTGCCAGCAGCAAAGACAACCCGAACACCGGGGAGCTGTTTTTT CASSKDNPNTGELFF
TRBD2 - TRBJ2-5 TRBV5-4 TGTGCCAGCAGCTTGGGGGCGGGGACTAGCGGGAGAAAAGAGACCCAGTACTTC CASSLGAGTSGRKETQYF
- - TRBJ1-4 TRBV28 TGTGCCAGCAGAGACAGGTCGGGTGAAAAACTGTTTTTT CASRDRSGEKLFF
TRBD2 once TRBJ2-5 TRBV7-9 TGTGCCAGCAGCTCGTCTAGCGGGGGCTTCCAGTACTTC CASSSSSGGFQYF
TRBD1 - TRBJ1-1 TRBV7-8 TGTGCCAGCAGCCCAGACATCAGGACAGGAATGAACACTGAAGCTTTCTTT CASSPDIRTGMNTEAFF
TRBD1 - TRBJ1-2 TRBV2 TGTGCCAGCAGTGCCCAGGGACAGGGGGAAGGCTACACCTTC CASSAQGQGEGYTF
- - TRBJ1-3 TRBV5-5 TGTGCCAGCAGCCTTTGGGGGTCTAGCTCTGGAAACACCATATATTTT CASSLWGSSSGNTIYF
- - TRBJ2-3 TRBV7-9 TGTGCCAGCATCCAGACCAGGGGTCCTAGCACAGATACGCAGTATTTT CASIQTRGPSTDTQYF
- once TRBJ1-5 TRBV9 TGTGCCAGCAGCACGGGTAGCAATCAGCCCCAGCATTTT CASSTGSNQPQHF
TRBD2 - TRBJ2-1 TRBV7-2 TGTGCCAGCAGACAAAAAGAACTTACCGGGACTAGGCACAATGAGCAGTTCTTC CASRQKELTGTRHNEQFF
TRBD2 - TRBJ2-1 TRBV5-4 TGTGCCAGCAGCTTTGTGGCGGGGGGCCCCTTGGGGAGTGAGCAGTTCTTC CASSFVAGGPLGSEQFF
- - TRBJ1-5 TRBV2 TGTGCCAGCACTCCCGACAGTGGTTTGAGTCAGCCCCAGCATTTT CASTPDSGLSQPQHF
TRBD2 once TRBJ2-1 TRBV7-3 TGTGCCAGCAGCTTAACACCTAGCGGGAGTGATGAGCAGTTCTTC CASSLTPSGSDEQFF
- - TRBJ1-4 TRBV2 TGTGCCAGCAGGGGGGGGACGACAGCTAATGAAAAACTGTTTTTT CASRGGTTANEKLFF
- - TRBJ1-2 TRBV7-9 TGTGCCAGCAGCTTAGGGTCACACAACTATGGCTACACCTTC CASSLGSHNYGYTF
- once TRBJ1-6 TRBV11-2 TGTGCCAGCAGCTCAAGGACTGGAGCCTCACCCCTCCACTTT CASSSRTGASPLHF
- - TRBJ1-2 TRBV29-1 TGCAGCGTTGTTTTCGGCTATGGCTACACCTTC CSVVFGYGYTF
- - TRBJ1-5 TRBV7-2 TGTGCCAGCAGCCTAAGGGGGTTTGGGGAGCCCCAGCATTTT CASSLRGFGEPQHF
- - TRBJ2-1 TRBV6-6 TGTGCCAGCAGGGCGGGACAGAACTACAATGAGCAGTTCTTC CASRAGQNYNEQFF
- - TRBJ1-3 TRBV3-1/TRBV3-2 TGTGCCAGCAGCCAAGAGGGAGGAAACACCATATATTTT CASSQEGGNTIYF
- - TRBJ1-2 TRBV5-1 TGCGCCAGCAGCTTGAATAACCCCCGCTATGGCTACACCTTC CASSLNNPRYGYTF
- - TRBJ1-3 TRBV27 TGTGCCAGCAGTTTAGGGAGTGCTGGAAACACCATATATTTT CASSLGSAGNTIYF
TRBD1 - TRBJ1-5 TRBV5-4 TGTGCCAGCAGCTCAGGGGGGGATGGCAATCAGCCCCAGCATTTT CASSSGGDGNQPQHF
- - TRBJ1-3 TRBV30 TGTGCCTGGAGTGTACAGTCTGGAAACACCATATATTTT CAWSVQSGNTIYF
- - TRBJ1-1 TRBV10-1 TGCGCCAGCAGTGAGTCTAGAGGGAAAGCTTTCTTT CASSESRGKAFF
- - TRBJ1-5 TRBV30 TGTGCCTGGAGTCAACGACACCTCCGTTTGCAACCCCAGCATTTT CAWSQRHLRLQPQHF
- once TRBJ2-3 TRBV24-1 TGTGCCACCAGTGCCCCGGGAGATACGCAGTATTTT CATSAPGDTQYF
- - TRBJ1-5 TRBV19 TGTGCCAGTAGTATAGGGGCCAGAGGTTTCTATCAGCCCCAGCATTTT CASSIGARGFYQPQHF
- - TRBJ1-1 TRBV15 TGTGCCACCAGCAGAGATTTTGGGACTTTTTGGGGCATCGGGACTTCTCCTGAAGCTTTCTTT CATSRDFGTFWGIGTSPEAFF
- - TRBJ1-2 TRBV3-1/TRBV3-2 TGTGCCAGCACCTCAACTTCTGGCAGGAACTATGGCTACACCTTC CASTSTSGRNYGYTF
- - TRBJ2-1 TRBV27 TGTGCCAGCACGGGTGGGGGCGATAGCTCCTACAATGAGCAGTTCTTC CASTGGGDSSYNEQFF
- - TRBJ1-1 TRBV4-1 TGCGCCAGCAGCCAAGAGACAGGACTTTACACTGAAGCTTTCTTT CASSQETGLYTEAFF
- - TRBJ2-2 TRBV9 TGTGCCAGCAGCGTAGACGTAGGGAAAACCGGGGAGCTGTTTTTT CASSVDVGKTGELFF
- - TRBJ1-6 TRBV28 TGTGCCAGCAGTTTGGGGGGGCGCATAGACTCACCCCTCCACTTT CASSLGGRIDSPLHF